The entry that follows covers one T cell receptor (beta chain) sequence. The antigen it recognizes is unknown. Base qualities are not recorded, but no much larger clone differs from it by a single base. The meaning of the sample's time point label: blood 4 weeks post-SBRT, at nephrectomy. What the treatment or condition label conveys for this sample: 15 Gy SBRT to primary tumor, nephrectomy 4 weeks later. The samples were obtained from a clinical trial, where primary renal cell carcinomas were treated with 15 Gy stereotactic body radiation therapy and then removed by nephrectomy 4 weeks afterward. Serial peripheral blood from radiation-treated patients was sampled at baseline, 2 weeks and 4 weeks after SBRT to track tumor-enriched clonotypes. Every patient's renal cell carcinoma showed clear cell pathology. Genomic DNA for TCR sequencing was prepared using the QIAamp DNA Blood Mini Kit (Qiagen). The analyses included just those samples that passed every quality control check.

The immunoSEQ kit was used, according to the manufacturer's recommendations, to generate TCR beta libraries from genomic DNA. Library preparation used a first multiplex PCR with proprietary primers, then a second PCR adding unique barcodes, with bead cleanups after each round. A positive control reaction and a negative control reaction, both provided in the kit, were run with every batch of samples. The final libraries underwent checking on an Agilent 4200 TapeStation D1000 ScreenTape, volumetric pooling, and quantification by qPCR. Sequencing was performed on an Illumina NextSeq500 with a MidOutput 150-cycle cartridge, and 156 Read1 and 15 Index1 cycles were run with kit custom primers. The pooled library was loaded at 1.0 pM, with a roughly 21% PhiX control spiked in. The study's processing was this. Vendor-processed data were analyzed in R, and a clonotype was defined as all T cells sharing the same CDR3 nucleotide sequence. For clone abundance analyses, frequencies were normalized to the 10,000 most abundant clones per sample. Public T cell clones, which averaged fewer than five per sample, were removed prior to analysis. Tumor-enriched clonotypes and baseline blood-enriched clonotypes were defined as those with an abundance difference of at least 32-fold between compartments. A beta-binomial differential abundance model was applied to find clonotypes that expanded or contracted between blood time points. Tumor-blood repertoire similarity was measured with the Baroni-Urbani and Buser coefficient, and group comparisons used two-tailed Wilcoxon tests in R. The source is immuneACCESS, and TCRdb retained only in-frame sequences with V and J called. Part of the clones is not carried over; for the studies checked, unresolved V genes explain less than half of this, and the remainder is unexplained. That table gives V, J and clone size, and the DNA gave D and trimming. This sample lists 80,000 or so clones; 80% to 90% were detected once. Around 6% of the sample lies in the top ten.

This record belongs to a study of radiation and T cells in renal cell carcinoma (dated by TCRdb to about 2020). At the level of the whole study: In total, some 52 samples underwent TCR beta sequencing: approximately 25 tumors plus 27 peripheral blood samples. The last blood draw happened 4 weeks after radiation, timed to coincide with nephrectomy. Across all 53 samples, over 4,000,000 unique CDR3 nucleotide sequences encoding some 3,000,000 unique CDR3 amino acid sequences were identified.

The germline V gene (reference sequence) supplies CDR1 LNHDA and CDR2 SQIVND. Inclusive of the bounding cysteine and phenylalanine, the CDR3 is 11 residues long. The CDR3 DNA has 33 bases and is translated from base 1. V is cut by 4 bases and J by 5 bases, and the space between the germline ends is 5 bases. The research as a whole found: Blood repertoire dynamics were not followed beyond 4 weeks after treatment. The single-armed trial design could not address effects of radiation dose or scheduling on the TCR repertoire. Top tumor clonotypes rose in blood from baseline to 2 weeks post-radiation, then contracted by 4 weeks, suggesting transient expansion of tumor-resident clones. No pretreatment tumor biopsies were available, so the baseline intratumoral presence of clonotypes could not be determined.

This receptor was obtained from a woman in her 70s with renal cell carcinoma. Sequenced material: blood, taken from a patient whose treatment included radiotherapy and nephrectomy. The chain is encoded by TRBV19 joined to TRBJ2-5; matching of 5 bases hints at TRBD1 as the D gene. The CDR3 reads as follows: CASSRQETQYF. The DNA is TGTGCCAGTAGTAGACAGGAGACCCAGTACTTC.